A single sample gave rise to the 7 T cell receptor beta chains below, sequenced in a study of blood T cells in healthy people across ages. The second PCR ran roughly 6 to 11 cycles with a sample-barcoded 5' primer and J-beta primers. TCRdb passed the 5' RACE reads through MiXCR, listing each CDR3 protein once. The sample lists about 1 million distinct CDR3 sequences; under 55% were seen once. Sample: blood. These TCRs come from a woman in her sixties in good health.

This clonotype was detected once. The chain links TRBV27 to TRBJ2-5; the D gene is possibly TRBD2 (5 bases). The closer fit of TRBJ2-7 to the DNA end suggests the J call may be wrong. The CDR3 is made up of 15 amino acids. Germline values: CDR1 MNHEY, CDR2 SMNVEV (reference sequence). The CDR3 loop reads CASSLKRRSLDEQYF. The DNA for the CDR3 is TGTGCCAGCAGTTTGAAGCGGAGGAGTTTAGACGAGCAGTACTTC.

In its sample, this clonotype was seen a few times. The V and J genes are TRBV6-2 or TRBV6-3 and TRBJ2-7, with TRBD2 matching over 12 bases. Germline V CDR1 and CDR2: MNHEY, SVGEGT. V was clipped by 4 bases and J by 2 bases; unmatched bases: 12. The CDR3 has 18 amino acids. CDR3 region: CASSSPGLAGTNTYEQYF. The CDR3 bases are TGTGCCAGCAGTTCCCCGGGACTAGCGGGCACAAATACCTACGAGCAGTACTTC.

This clonotype appeared a few times. The chain links TRBV20-1 to TRBJ2-7; D is undetermined. Gene TRBJ2-5 matches the end of the DNA better, so the J call may be wrong. This CDR3 region has 14 residues. Per germline, CDR1 DFQATT and CDR2 SNEGSKA (reference sequence). Here the CDR3 DNA reads TGCAGTGCTAGTATTCCCAGTCTCGGGCAGACCCAGTACTTC. Protein: CSASIPSLGQTQYF.

This clonotype was seen only a few times. The genes are TRBV3-1 and TRBJ2-7; 8 positions agree with TRBD1. The V segment lost 7 bases and the J segment 4 bases; nucleotides outside the gene matches: 9. In germline, CDR1 is LGHDT, CDR2 YNNKEL (reference sequence). The CDR3 has 14 residues. The CDR3 region has the DNA TGTGCCAGCACCGGACAGGGAATCGGGTACGAGCAGTACTTC. Translation gives CASTGQGIGYEQYF.

This clonotype appeared once. The J gene is TRBJ1-2, the V gene TRBV20-1; a weak D match, TRBD1 (5 bases). Germline V gene data show CDR1 as DFQATT and CDR2 as SNEGSKA (reference sequence). With 0 bases removed from V and 1 base from J, the gap between germline ends came to 15 bases. There are 16 residues in the CDR3. CDR3: CSARDHSGTDNYGYTF. The CDR3 nucleotides read TGCAGTGCTAGAGATCATAGCGGGACGGATAACTATGGCTACACCTTC.

This clonotype was counted ten times or more. The CDR3 bases are TGCAGCGTGGGACTAGCGGGAGGGAATGAGCAGTTCTTC. Protein: CSVGLAGGNEQFF. This chain uses TRBV29-1 with TRBJ2-1, with TRBD2 identical over 16 bases. CDR1 is SQVTM, CDR2 ANQGSEA, per germline. CDR3 length equals 13 residues. Germline trimming cut 6 bases from V and 7 bases from J; bases unmatched to any gene: 0.

The table lists this clonotype with a few counts. The gene calls are TRBV25-1 and TRBJ2-1; D call uncertain. Deletions cut 5 bases from V and 0 bases from J, with 14 bases between. CDR1 is MGHDK and CDR2 is SYGVNS in the germline V gene. The CDR3 totals 16 residues. This CDR3 is CASSSTRRSSYNEQFF. The CDR3 DNA follows: TGTGCCAGCAGTAGCACAAGACGGAGCTCCTACAATGAGCAGTTCTTC.